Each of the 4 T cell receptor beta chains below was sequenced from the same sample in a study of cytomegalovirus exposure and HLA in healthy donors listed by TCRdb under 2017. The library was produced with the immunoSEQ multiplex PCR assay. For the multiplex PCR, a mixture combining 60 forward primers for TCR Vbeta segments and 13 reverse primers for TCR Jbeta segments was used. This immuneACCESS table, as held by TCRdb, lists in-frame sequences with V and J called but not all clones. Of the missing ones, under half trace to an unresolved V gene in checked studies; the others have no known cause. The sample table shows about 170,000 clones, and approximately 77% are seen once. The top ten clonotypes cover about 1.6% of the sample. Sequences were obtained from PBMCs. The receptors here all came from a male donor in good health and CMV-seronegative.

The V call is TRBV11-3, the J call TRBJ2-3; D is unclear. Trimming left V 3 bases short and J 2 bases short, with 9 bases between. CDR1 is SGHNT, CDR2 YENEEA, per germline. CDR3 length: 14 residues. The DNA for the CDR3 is TGTGCCAGCAGCTTTGGCGGTACCACAGATACGCAGTATTTT. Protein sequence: CASSFGGTTDTQYF.

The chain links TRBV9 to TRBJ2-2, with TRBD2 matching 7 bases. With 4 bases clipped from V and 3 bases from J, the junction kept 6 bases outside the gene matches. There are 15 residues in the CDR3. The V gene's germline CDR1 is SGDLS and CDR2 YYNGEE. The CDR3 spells CASSSSGTYTGELFF. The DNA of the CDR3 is TGTGCCAGCAGCTCTAGCGGTACATACACCGGGGAGCTGTTTTTT.

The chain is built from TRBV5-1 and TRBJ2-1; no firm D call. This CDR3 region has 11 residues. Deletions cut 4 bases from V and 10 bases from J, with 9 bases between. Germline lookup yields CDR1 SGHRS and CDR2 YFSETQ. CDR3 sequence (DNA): TGCGCCAGCAGCAACCTTAGAGAGCAGTTCTTC. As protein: CASSNLREQFF.

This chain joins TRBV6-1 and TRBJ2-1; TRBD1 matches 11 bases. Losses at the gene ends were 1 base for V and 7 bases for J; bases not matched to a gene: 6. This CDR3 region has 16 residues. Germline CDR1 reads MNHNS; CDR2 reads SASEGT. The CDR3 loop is CASSEVGTGGWNEQFF. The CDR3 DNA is TGTGCCAGCAGTGAAGTTGGGACAGGGGGTTGGAATGAGCAGTTCTTC.